This entry concerns a single TCR beta chain. The study drew participants aged about 18 to 89 years from some 23 US areas. Allocation to cohorts depended on clinical history reported by the participants. Participants classified as exposed had met a COVID-19 case within 2 weeks before study entry. The trim removed 5 bases at V and 5 bases at J, leaving 7 bases unmatched. This CDR3 comprises 14 residues. Per germline, CDR1 MNHEY and CDR2 SMNVEV (reference sequence). The method was immunoSEQ multiplex PCR; TCRdb's version includes in-frame clones alone and lacks a portion of them. Among approximately 140,000 clones listed, around 84% were seen once. The data were obtained in a study of blood T cell repertoires in COVID-19. Study summary: Italy, Spain and the United States were the sources of the convalescent and acute COVID-19 samples.

The sequence was obtained from a woman in her 50s who had been exposed to COVID-19. The rearrangement links TRBV27 to TRBJ2-7; TRBD1 agrees at 9 bases. The specimen was PBMCs or T cells enriched from blood (not recorded which). CDR3 in amino acids: CASSPGTGRHEQYF. CDR3 DNA: TGTGCCAGCAGTCCCGGGACAGGGAGGCACGAGCAGTACTTC.